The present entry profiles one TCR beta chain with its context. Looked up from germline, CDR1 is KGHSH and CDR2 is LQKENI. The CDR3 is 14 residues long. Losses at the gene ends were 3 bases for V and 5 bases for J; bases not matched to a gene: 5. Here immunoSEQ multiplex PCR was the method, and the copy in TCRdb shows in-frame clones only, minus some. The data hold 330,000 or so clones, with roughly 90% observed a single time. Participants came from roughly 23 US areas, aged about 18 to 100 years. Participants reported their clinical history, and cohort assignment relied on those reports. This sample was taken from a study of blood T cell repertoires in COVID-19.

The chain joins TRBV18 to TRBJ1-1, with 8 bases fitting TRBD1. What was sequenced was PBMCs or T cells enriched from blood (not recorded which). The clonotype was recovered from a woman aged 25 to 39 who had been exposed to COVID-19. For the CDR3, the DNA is TGTGCCAGCTCACCTCGACAGGGGTGGACTGAAGCTTTCTTT. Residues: CASSPRQGWTEAFF.